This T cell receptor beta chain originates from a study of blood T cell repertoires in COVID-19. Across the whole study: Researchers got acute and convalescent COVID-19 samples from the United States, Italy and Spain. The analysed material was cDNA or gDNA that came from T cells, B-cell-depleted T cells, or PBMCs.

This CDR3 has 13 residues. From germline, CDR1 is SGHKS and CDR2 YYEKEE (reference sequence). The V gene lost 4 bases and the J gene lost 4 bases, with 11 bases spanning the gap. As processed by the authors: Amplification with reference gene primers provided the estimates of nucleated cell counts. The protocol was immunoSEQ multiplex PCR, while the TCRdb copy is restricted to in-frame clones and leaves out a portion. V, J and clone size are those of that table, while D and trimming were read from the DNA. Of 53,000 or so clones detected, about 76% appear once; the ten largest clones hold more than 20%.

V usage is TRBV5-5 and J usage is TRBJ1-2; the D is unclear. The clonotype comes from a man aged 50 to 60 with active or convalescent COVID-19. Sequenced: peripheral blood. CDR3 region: CASSVDLSYGYTF. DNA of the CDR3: TGTGCCAGCAGCGTGGACCTCAGCTATGGCTACACCTTC.